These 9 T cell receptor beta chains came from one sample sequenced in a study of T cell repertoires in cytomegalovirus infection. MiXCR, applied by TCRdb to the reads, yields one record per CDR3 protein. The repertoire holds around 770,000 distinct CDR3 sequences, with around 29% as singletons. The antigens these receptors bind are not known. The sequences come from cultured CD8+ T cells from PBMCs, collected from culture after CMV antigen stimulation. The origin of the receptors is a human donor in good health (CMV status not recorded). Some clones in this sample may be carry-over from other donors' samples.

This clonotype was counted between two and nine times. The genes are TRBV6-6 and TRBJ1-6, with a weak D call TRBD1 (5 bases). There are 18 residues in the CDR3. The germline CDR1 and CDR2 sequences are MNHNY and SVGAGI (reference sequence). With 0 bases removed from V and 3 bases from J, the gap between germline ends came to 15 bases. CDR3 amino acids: CASSYSPIVGDYNSPLHF. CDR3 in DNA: TGTGCCAGCAGTTACTCCCCCATTGTAGGGGACTATAATTCACCCCTCCACTTT.

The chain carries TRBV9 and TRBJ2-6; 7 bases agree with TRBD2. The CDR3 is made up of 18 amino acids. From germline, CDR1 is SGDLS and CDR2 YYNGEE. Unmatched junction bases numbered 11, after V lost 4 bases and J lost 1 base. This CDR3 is CASSPRGENLSGANVLTF. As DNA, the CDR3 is TGTGCCAGCAGCCCCCGGGGGGAGAACCTTTCTGGGGCCAACGTCCTGACTTTC.

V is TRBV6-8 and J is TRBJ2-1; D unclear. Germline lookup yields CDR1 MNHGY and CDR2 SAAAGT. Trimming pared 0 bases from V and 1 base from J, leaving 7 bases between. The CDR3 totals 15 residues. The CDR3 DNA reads TGTGCCAGCAGTTACTCGTCCGGATCCTACAATGAGCAGTTCTTC. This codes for CASSYSSGSYNEQFF.

CDR3 loop: CASSQDPGQGKTEAFF. The CDR3 region has the DNA TGCGCCAGCAGCCAAGACCCGGGACAGGGAAAAACTGAAGCTTTCTTT. The chain has TRBV4-1 and TRBJ1-1; 9 bases are a match to TRBD1. The J segment lost 5 bases and the V segment lost 0 bases, leaving 7 bases of the junction unmatched. The germline CDR1 and CDR2 sequences are MGHRA and YSYEKL. The CDR3 consists of 16 residues.

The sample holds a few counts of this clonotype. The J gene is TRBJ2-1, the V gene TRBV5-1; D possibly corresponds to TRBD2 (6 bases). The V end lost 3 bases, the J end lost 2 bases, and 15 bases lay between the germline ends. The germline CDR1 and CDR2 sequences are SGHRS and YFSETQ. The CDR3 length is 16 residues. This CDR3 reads CASSSVAEPTYNEQFF. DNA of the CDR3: TGCGCCAGCAGCTCCGTAGCGGAGCCAACCTACAATGAGCAGTTCTTC.

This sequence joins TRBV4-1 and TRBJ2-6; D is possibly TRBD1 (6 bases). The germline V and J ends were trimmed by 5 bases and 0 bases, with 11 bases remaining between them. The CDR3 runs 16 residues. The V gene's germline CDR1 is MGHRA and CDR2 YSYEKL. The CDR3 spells CASSTHRVSGANVLTF. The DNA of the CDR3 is TGCGCCAGCAGCACCCACAGGGTCTCTGGGGCCAACGTCCTGACTTTC.

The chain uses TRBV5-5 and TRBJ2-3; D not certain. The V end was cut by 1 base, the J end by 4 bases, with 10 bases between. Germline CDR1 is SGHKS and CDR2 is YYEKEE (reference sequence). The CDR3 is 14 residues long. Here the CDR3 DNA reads TGTGCCAGCAGCTTGCTGAGTATGTCAGATACGCAGTATTTT. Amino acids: CASSLLSMSDTQYF.

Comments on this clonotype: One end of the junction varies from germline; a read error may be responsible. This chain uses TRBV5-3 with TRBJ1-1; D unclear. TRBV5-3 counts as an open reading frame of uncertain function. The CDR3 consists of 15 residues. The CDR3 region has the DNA TGTGCCAGCAGCTTGGGAGGCTATTCGAACACTGAAGCTTTCTTT. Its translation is CASSLGGYSNTEAFF.

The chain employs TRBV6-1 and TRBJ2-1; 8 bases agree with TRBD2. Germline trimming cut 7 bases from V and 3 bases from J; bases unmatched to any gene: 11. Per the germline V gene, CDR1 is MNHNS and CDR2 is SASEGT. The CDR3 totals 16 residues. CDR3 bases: TGTGCCAGCACCAAATGGGGCGGGGGGTTCTACAATGAGCAGTTCTTC. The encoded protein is CASTKWGGGFYNEQFF.